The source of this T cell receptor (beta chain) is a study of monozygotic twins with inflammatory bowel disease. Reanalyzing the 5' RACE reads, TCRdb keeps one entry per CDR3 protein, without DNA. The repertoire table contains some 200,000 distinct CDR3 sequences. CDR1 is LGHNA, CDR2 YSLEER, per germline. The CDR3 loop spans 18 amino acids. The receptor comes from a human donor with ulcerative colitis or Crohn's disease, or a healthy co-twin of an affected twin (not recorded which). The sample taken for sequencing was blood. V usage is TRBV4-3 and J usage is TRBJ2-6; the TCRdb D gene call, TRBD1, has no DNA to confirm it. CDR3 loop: CASSQAHRESPGANVLTF.